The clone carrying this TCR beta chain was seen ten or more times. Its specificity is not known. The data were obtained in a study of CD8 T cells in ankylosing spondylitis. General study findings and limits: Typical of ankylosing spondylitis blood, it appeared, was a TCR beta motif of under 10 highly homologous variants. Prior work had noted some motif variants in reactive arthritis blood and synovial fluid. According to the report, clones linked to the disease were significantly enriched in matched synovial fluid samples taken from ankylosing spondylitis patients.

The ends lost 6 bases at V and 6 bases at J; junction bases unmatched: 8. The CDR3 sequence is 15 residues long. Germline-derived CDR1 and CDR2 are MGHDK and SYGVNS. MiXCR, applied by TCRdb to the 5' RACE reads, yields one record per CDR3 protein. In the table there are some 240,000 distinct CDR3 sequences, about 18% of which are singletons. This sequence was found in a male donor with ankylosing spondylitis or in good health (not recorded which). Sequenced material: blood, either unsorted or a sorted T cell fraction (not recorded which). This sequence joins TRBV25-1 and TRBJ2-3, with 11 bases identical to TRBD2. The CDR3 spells CASSPLAGGLDTQYF. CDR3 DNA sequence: TGTGCCAGCAGCCCCCTAGCGGGAGGATTGGATACGCAGTATTTT.